This T cell receptor beta chain is from a study of OX40 agonist ivuxolimab in advanced cancers. With regard to the full study: Ivuxolimab was a fully human IgG2 agonistic monoclonal antibody targeting the costimulatory receptor OX40 (CD134). Intravenous ivuxolimab was administered to patients every 2 weeks at six dose levels: 0.01, 0.1, 0.3, 1.5, 3 and 10 mg/kg. Of the approximately 54 patients in dose escalation, about 20 had hepatocellular carcinoma, around 15 had melanoma, 9 had renal cell carcinoma and 9 had head and neck cancer. In the dose-escalation cohort, more than 75% of patients were male, and the mean age was roughly 60 years, with a range of 23 to 79. Patients were allowed to have had prior anti-PD-1, anti-PD-L1 or anti-CTLA-4 therapy, and 40% to 45% of the dose-escalation patients had previously received checkpoint inhibitors. Partial responses occurred in three dose-escalation patients: two with cutaneous melanoma and one with hepatocellular carcinoma. Peripheral TCRbeta sequencing aimed to test whether ivuxolimab altered TCR sequence diversity and caused clonal T-cell expansion. The monotherapy dose-escalation portion (N = 52 patients) of the phase I ivuxolimab trial is reported in the paper.

In the case of this clone: It lacks a known antigen. No per-base quality is available; no much larger clone lies one base away.

The CDR3 contains 17 residues, cysteine and phenylalanine counted. The DNA shown is the 51-base CDR3, in frame from base 1. According to the germline V gene, CDR1 reads SGHDT and CDR2 reads YYEEEE. Unmatched junction bases come to 13, with V trimmed by 4 bases and J by 1 base. For sequencing of the TCRbeta CDR3 region, genomic DNA was extracted from the sorted cells. The immunoSEQ Assay was used to sequence the TCRbeta CDR3 regions. TCRdb holds this immuneACCESS table with in-frame rearrangements only. Some clones are missing; in checked studies, unresolved V genes explain under half, and the rest has no known cause. Here the sample has fewer than 110,000 clones; approximately 90% occur a single time. Of the sample, 1.2% is held by the ten largest clones. The trial excluded patients who had a history of autoimmune disease or who were on systemic immunosuppression. Peripheral blood for TCR sequencing was collected from all dose cohorts at baseline, on cycle 4 day 1, and on cycle 7 day 1. Samples were obtained from an open-label, multicenter, first-in-human phase I dose-escalation trial of ivuxolimab. Adults with locally advanced or metastatic melanoma, renal cell carcinoma, hepatocellular carcinoma or head and neck squamous cell carcinoma were enrolled in the trial. Before TCR sequencing, CD4+ T cells and CD8+ T cells from peripheral blood were sorted into separate populations.

Findings and caveats that apply to the study as a whole: At doses of 0.1 to 3.0 mg/kg, clonal expansion of both CD4+ and CD8+ blood T cells was observed from baseline to week 6. In the 0.1-3.0 mg/kg groups, partial responders were among the patients with the lowest normalized peripheral clonal expansion, particularly in CD8+ T cells. Low levels of normalized T-cell clonal expansion were also seen in some patients who did not respond. Which antigens the clonally expanded peripheral T cells were specific for was not determined. After ivuxolimab, CD8+ T cells had more expanded clones than CD4+ T cells on average.

The input for sequencing was CD4+ or CD8+ T cells sorted from blood, taken in a trial of the OX40 agonist ivuxolimab. The sequence derives from an adult with an advanced solid tumor such as melanoma, head and neck, liver or kidney cancer. The chain is made from TRBV5-6 and TRBJ1-2; 7 of the junction bases match TRBD1. The CDR3 protein: CASSPRRTGLVNYGYTF. The DNA reads as follows: TGTGCCAGCAGCCCTCGAAGGACAGGCCTGGTTAACTATGGCTACACCTTC.